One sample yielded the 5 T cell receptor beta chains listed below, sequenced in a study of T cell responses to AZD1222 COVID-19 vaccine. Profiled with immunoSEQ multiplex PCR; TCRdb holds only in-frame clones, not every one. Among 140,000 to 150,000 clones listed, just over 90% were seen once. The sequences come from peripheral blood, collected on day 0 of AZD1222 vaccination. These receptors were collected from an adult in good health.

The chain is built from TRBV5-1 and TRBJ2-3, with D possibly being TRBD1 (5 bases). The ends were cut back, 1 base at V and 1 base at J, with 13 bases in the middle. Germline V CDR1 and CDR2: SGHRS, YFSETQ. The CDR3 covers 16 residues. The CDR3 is CASSLRGYQGTDTQYF. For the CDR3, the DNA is TGCGCCAGCAGCTTGAGGGGCTACCAGGGCACAGATACGCAGTATTTT.

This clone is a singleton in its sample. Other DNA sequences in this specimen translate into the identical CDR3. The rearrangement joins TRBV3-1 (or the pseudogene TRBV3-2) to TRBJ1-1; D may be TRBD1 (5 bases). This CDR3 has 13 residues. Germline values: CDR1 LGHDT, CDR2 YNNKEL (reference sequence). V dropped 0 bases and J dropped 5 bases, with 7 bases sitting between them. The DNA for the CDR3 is TGTGCCAGCAGCCAAGAGGGGGGTACTGAAGCTTTCTTT. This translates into CASSQEGGTEAFF.

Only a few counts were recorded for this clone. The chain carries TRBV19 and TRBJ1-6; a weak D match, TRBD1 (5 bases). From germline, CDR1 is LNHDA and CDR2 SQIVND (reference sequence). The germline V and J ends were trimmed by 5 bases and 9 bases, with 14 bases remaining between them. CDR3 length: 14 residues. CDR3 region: CASSPVVRGSPLHF. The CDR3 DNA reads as TGTGCCAGTAGTCCGGTAGTAAGGGGTTCACCCCTCCACTTT.

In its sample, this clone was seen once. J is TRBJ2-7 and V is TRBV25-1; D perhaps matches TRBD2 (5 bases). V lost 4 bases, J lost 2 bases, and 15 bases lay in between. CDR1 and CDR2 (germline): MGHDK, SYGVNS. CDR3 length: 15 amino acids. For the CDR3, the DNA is TGTGCCAGCAGTGCCGGGGAGCTACGAACCTACGAGCAGTACTTC. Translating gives CASSAGELRTYEQYF.

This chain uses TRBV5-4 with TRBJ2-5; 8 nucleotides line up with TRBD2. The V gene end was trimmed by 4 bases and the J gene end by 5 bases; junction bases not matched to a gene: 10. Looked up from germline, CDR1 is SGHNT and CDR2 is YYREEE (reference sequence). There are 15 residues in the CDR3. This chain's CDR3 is CASSQISSGGETQYF. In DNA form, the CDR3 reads TGTGCCAGCAGCCAGATCTCATCGGGGGGGGAGACCCAGTACTTC. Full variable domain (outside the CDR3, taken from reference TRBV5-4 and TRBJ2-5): ETGVTQSPTHLIKTRGQQVTLRCSSQSGHNTVSWYQQALGQGPQFIFQYYREEENGRGNFPPRFSGLQFPNYSSELNVNALELDDSALYLCASSQISSGGETQYFGPGTRLLVL.